A single sample is the source of the 18 T cell receptor beta chains below, sequenced in a study of blood T cell repertoires in COVID-19. Generated by immunoSEQ multiplex PCR, the TCRdb table keeps only in-frame clones and is missing some. Altogether some 200,000 clones are present, 82% being singletons, with the ten largest covering 5.2%. The source material was peripheral blood. All receptors come from a woman aged 65 to 85 with COVID-19, enrolled during active disease.

The chain has TRBV4-1 and TRBJ2-7; 8 bases map to TRBD1. V gave up 4 bases and J gave up 2 bases; unmatched junction bases: 4. This CDR3 region has 14 residues. The germline V gene encodes CDR1 MGHRA and CDR2 YSYEKL. This CDR3 reads CASSLATGAYEQYF. The CDR3 bases are TGCGCCAGCAGCCTTGCGACAGGGGCCTACGAGCAGTACTTC.

The V and J genes are TRBV30 and TRBJ2-1; 9 nucleotides agree with TRBD2. V was pared by 2 bases and J by 0 bases, with 8 bases of the junction left unmatched. The germline CDR1 and CDR2 sequences are GTSNPN and SVGIG (reference sequence). This CDR3 is built from 17 residues. The CDR3 nucleotides are TGTGCCTGGAGTCTTCTGGGCGGGAGGGTCTCCTACAATGAGCAGTTCTTC. It is translated as CAWSLLGGRVSYNEQFF. The whole variable domain, remainder taken from reference TRBV30 and TRBJ2-1, is SQTIHQWPATLVQPVGSPLSLECTVEGTSNPNLYWYRQAAGRGLQLLFYSVGIGQISSEVPQNLSASRPQDRQFILSSKKLLLSDSGFYLCAWSLLGGRVSYNEQFFGPGTRLTVL.

This clone was seen once. The chain uses TRBV24-1 and TRBJ2-5; 7 bases map to TRBD1. Germline CDR1 and CDR2: KGHDR and SFDVKD. V shed 0 bases and J 1 base; nucleotides not matched to a gene: 4. This CDR3 comprises 16 residues. In DNA form, the CDR3 reads TGTGCCACCAGTGATTTGTGGACAGGCTTCCAAGAGACCCAGTACTTC. Translation gives CATSDLWTGFQETQYF.

The chain combines TRBV6-5 with TRBJ1-3; D ambiguous. CDR3 length: 15 residues. V dropped 6 bases and J dropped 0 bases, with 12 bases sitting between them. Germline assignment: CDR1 MNHEY and CDR2 SVGAGI. CDR3 nucleotide sequence: TGTGCCAGCAGCCCCCCCGGAGGCTCTGGAAACACCATATATTTT. It translates to CASSPPGGSGNTIYF.

The table lists this clone with a few counts. In the same sample, other DNA sequences code for this CDR3. V is TRBV9 and J is TRBJ1-2; 8 bases agree with TRBD1. The germline V gene has CDR1 SGDLS and CDR2 YYNGEE. The CDR3 contains 13 residues. After removal of 0 bases from V and 7 bases from J, the junction contained 2 bases not matched to a gene. CDR3 DNA: TGTGCCAGCAGCGTAGAAACAGGGGGTGGCTACACCTTC. Protein sequence: CASSVETGGGYTF.

The chain carries TRBV18 and TRBJ2-6, with D unclear. V was trimmed by 3 bases and J by 0 bases, leaving 6 bases between them. Germline V gene lookup returns CDR1 KGHSH and CDR2 LQKENI. The CDR3 is 15 residues long. The DNA of the CDR3 is TGTGCCAGCTCACCGCAGGACTCTGGGGCCAACGTCCTGACTTTC. It translates to CASSPQDSGANVLTF.

This clone was detected a few times. This chain links TRBV19 with TRBJ2-7; 9 bases are shared with TRBD1. This CDR3 contains 14 residues. Germline V CDR1 and CDR2: LNHDA, SQIVND (reference sequence). Germline trimming cut 8 bases from V and 4 bases from J; bases unmatched to any gene: 9. CDR3: CASCTGTGPYEQYF. The DNA for the CDR3 is TGTGCCAGTTGCACCGGGACAGGGCCTTACGAGCAGTACTTC.

This rearrangement joins TRBV5-6 to TRBJ1-4; D call uncertain. Germline CDR1 reads SGHDT; CDR2 reads YYEEEE. Trimming pared 6 bases from V and 5 bases from J, leaving 8 bases between. The CDR3 totals 12 residues. CDR3 region: CASNTNNEKLFF. Here the CDR3 DNA reads TGTGCCAGCAACACTAACAATGAAAAACTGTTTTTT.

The V gene is TRBV7-2, the J gene TRBJ2-7, with 7 bases aligning to TRBD1. CDR3 size: 16 residues. Germline V gene data show CDR1 as SGHTA and CDR2 as FQGNSA. V gave up 0 bases and J gave up 6 bases; unmatched junction bases: 11. CDR3 sequence reads: CASSLAQGGVSLEQYF. The CDR3 bases are TGTGCCAGCAGCTTAGCGCAAGGGGGCGTCAGTCTCGAGCAGTACTTC. The variable domain in full, completed from reference TRBV7-2 and TRBJ2-7, reads GAGVSQSPSNKVTEKGKDVELRCDPISGHTALYWYRQSLGQGLEFLIYFQGNSAPDKSGLPSDRFSAERTGGSVSTLTIQRTQQEDSAVYLCASSLAQGGVSLEQYFGPGTRLTVT.

This clone occurred once. The rearrangement joins TRBV7-2 to TRBJ2-2; 8 bases match TRBD2. Germline values: CDR1 SGHTA, CDR2 FQGNSA. Trimming removed 1 base from V and 1 base from J; junction bases left unmatched: 11. This CDR3 has 19 residues. CDR3 amino acids: CASSLVPRKSGRNTGELFF. The CDR3, as DNA: TGTGCCAGCAGCTTAGTCCCCAGGAAAAGCGGGAGGAACACCGGGGAGCTGTTTTTT.

This clone was recorded a few times. The genes are TRBV18 and TRBJ1-2; D is perhaps TRBD1 (5 bases). V lost 2 bases and J lost 2, with 15 bases in between. Germline loops: CDR1 KGHSH, CDR2 LQKENI. The CDR3 runs to 16 residues. The CDR3 protein is CASSPVIGGANYGYTF. The CDR3 DNA reads as TGTGCCAGCTCACCAGTTATCGGGGGTGCAAACTATGGCTACACCTTC.

The chain combines TRBV7-2 with TRBJ2-1; TRBD2 might be the D (6 bases). Germline V lookup: CDR1 SGHTA, CDR2 FQGNSA. Trimming removed 1 base from V and 4 bases from J, with 14 bases in between. This CDR3 region has 16 residues. CDR3 loop: CASSLGHGREYNEQFF. The CDR3 DNA is TGTGCCAGCAGCTTAGGGCACGGGCGGGAATACAATGAGCAGTTCTTC.

The J gene is TRBJ2-1, the V gene TRBV9, with D possibly being TRBD1 (5 bases). Germline V gene data show CDR1 as SGDLS and CDR2 as YYNGEE. The CDR3 is 14 residues long. Trimming took off 0 bases at V and 2 bases at J, with 6 bases between the two ends. CDR3 in amino acids: CASSVADTYNEQFF. As DNA, the CDR3 is TGTGCCAGCAGCGTAGCGGACACCTACAATGAGCAGTTCTTC.

This sequence joins TRBV7-8 and TRBJ1-2; 8 nucleotides agree with TRBD1. In germline, CDR1 is SGHVS, CDR2 FQNEAQ. V trimming: 3 bases; J trimming: 5 bases; junction bases outside the gene matches: 5. This CDR3 spans 14 amino acids. CDR3 region: CASSFVRGQYGYTF. In nucleotides, the CDR3 is TGTGCCAGCAGCTTCGTCAGGGGGCAGTATGGCTACACCTTC.

The CDR3 spells CASSPTNQGGGYTF. In nucleotides, the CDR3 is TGCGCCAGCAGCCCAACAAATCAAGGGGGTGGCTACACCTTC. This chain joins TRBV5-1 and TRBJ1-2; a possible D gene is TRBD1 (6 bases). The CDR3 runs 14 residues. V was cut by 4 bases and J by 7 bases, with 17 bases left in between. Germline V gives CDR1 SGHRS, CDR2 YFSETQ.

V usage is TRBV24-1 and J usage is TRBJ2-2, with 9 bases lining up with TRBD1. Germline CDR1 KGHDR, CDR2 SFDVKD. This CDR3 spans 18 amino acids. The trim removed 1 base at V and 4 bases at J, leaving 9 bases unmatched. CDR3 protein: CATSDFFPGQGGTGELFF. The DNA of the CDR3 is TGTGCCACCAGTGATTTTTTTCCGGGACAGGGAGGCACCGGGGAGCTGTTTTTT.

As to this clone: The same CDR3 is also encoded by other DNA sequences in this sample. V is TRBV2 and J is TRBJ1-5; 7 nucleotides match TRBD1. V shed 6 bases and J 3 bases; nucleotides not matched to a gene: 8. The CDR3 has 15 amino acids. Germline V gives CDR1 SNHLY, CDR2 FYNNEI. CDR3 sequence reads: CASRRTGTDNQPQHF. CDR3 DNA: TGTGCCAGCAGAAGAACAGGGACAGACAATCAGCCCCAGCATTTT. Full variable domain (outside the CDR3, taken from reference TRBV2 and TRBJ1-5): EPEVTQTPSHQVTQMGQEVILRCVPISNHLYFYWYRQILGQKVEFLVSFYNNEISEKSEIFDDQFSVERPDGSNFTLKIRSTKLEDSAMYFCASRRTGTDNQPQHFGDGTRLSIL.

The chain recombines TRBV28 with TRBJ2-1; maybe TRBD2 (6 bases). The ends were cut back, 3 bases at V and 4 bases at J, with 13 bases in the middle. Germline loops: CDR1 MDHEN, CDR2 SYDVKM. The CDR3 loop spans 15 amino acids. CDR3 DNA: TGTGCCAGCAGTTTCCGATTGGGGGGTTACAATGAGCAGTTCTTC. This gives the protein CASSFRLGGYNEQFF.